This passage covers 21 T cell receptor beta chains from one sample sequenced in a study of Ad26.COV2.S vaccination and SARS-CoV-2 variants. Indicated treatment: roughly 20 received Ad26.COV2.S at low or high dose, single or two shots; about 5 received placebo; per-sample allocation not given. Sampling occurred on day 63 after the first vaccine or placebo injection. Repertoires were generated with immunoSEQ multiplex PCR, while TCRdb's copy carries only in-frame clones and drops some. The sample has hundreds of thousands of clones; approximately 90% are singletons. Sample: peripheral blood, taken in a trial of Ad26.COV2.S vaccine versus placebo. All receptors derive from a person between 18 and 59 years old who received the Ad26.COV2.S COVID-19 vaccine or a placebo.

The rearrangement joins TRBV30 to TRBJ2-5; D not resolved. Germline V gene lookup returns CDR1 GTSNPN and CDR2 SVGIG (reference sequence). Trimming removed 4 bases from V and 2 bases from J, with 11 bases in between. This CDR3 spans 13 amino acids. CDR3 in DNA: TGTGCCTGGACCTCTTTTTATCAAGAGACCCAGTACTTC. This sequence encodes CAWTSFYQETQYF.

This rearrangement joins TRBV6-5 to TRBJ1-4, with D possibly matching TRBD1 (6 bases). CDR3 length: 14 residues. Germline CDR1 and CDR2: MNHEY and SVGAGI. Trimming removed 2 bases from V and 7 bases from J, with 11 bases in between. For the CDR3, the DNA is TGTGCCAGCAGTTACGGCAGGGGAGGTGAAAAACTGTTTTTT. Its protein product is CASSYGRGGEKLFF.

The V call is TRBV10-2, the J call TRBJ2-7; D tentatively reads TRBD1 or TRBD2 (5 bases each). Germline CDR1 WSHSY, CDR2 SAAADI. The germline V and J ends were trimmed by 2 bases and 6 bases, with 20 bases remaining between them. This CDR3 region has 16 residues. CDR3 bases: TGCGCCAGCAGTGAGGCGGTCAAGCGGCCGGGGCGCGAGCAGTACTTC. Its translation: CASSEAVKRPGREQYF.

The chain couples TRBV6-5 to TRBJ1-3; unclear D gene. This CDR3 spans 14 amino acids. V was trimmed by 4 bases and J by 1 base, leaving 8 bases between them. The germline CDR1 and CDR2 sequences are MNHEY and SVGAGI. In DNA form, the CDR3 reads TGTGCCAGCAGTTTTCGTCAGTCTGGAAACACCATATATTTT. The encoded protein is CASSFRQSGNTIYF.

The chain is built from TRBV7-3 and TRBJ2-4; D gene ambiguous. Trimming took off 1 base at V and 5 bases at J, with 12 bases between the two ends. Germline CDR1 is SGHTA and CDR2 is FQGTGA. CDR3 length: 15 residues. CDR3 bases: TGTGCCAGCAGCTTAAACCCCAATCCCGAAAACATTCAGTACTTC. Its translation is CASSLNPNPENIQYF.

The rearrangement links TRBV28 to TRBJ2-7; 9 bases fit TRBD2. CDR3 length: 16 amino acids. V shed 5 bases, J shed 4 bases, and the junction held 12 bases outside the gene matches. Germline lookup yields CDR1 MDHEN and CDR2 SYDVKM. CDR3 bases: TGTGCCAGCAGTCCCCTGGGTAGCGGGAGTCGATACGAGCAGTACTTC. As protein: CASSPLGSGSRYEQYF.

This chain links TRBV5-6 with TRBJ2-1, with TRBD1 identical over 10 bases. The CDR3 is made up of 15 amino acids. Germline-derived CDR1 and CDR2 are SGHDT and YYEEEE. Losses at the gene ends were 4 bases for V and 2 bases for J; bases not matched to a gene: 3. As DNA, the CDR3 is TGTGCCAGCAGCCCCGGACAGGGGGCCTACAATGAGCAGTTCTTC. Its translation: CASSPGQGAYNEQFF.

As DNA, the CDR3 is TGTGCCAGCAGCGGATGGACAGATTTCTACGAGCAGTACTTC. Translation gives CASSGWTDFYEQYF. The V call is TRBV7-2, the J call TRBJ2-7; weak D call: TRBD1 (6 bases). The CDR3 extends over 14 amino acids. Per germline, CDR1 SGHTA and CDR2 FQGNSA. V gave up 5 bases and J gave up 3 bases, with 14 bases separating them.

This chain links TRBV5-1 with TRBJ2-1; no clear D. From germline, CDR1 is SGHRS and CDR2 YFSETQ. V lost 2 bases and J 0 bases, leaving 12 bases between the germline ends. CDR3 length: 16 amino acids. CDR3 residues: CASSFIPDVSYNEQFF. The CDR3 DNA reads TGCGCCAGCAGCTTTATCCCCGACGTCTCCTACAATGAGCAGTTCTTC.

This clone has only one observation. CDR3 in amino acids: CASSVQGVGEKLFF. In DNA, the CDR3 is TGTGCCAGCAGCGTTCAGGGAGTGGGTGAAAAACTGTTTTTT. V is TRBV9 and J is TRBJ1-4, with D maybe TRBD1 (5 bases). V dropped 2 bases and J dropped 7 bases, with 12 bases sitting between them. This CDR3 is built from 14 residues. Per germline, CDR1 SGDLS and CDR2 YYNGEE.

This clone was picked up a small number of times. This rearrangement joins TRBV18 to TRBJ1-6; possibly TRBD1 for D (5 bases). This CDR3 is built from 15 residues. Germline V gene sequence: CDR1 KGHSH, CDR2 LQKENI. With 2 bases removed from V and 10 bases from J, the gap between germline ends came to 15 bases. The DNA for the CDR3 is TGTGCCAGCTCACCAACCACAGGATCATACTCACCCCTCCACTTT. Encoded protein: CASSPTTGSYSPLHF.

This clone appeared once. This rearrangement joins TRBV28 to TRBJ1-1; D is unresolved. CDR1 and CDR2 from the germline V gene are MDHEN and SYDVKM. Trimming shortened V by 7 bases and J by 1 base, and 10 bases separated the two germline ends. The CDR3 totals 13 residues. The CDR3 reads CASKLQRNTEAFF. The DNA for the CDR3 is TGTGCCAGCAAACTACAGAGGAACACTGAAGCTTTCTTT.

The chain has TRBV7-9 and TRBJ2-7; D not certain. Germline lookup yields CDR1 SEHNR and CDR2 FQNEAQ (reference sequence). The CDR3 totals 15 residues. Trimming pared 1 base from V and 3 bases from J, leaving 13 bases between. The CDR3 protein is CASSLDRWGYYEQYF. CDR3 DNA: TGTGCCAGCAGCTTAGATCGGTGGGGTTACTACGAGCAGTACTTC.

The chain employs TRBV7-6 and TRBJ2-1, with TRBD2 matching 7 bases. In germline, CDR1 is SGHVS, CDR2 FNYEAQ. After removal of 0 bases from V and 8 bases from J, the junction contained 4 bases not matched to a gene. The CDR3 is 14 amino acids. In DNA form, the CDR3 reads TGTGCCAGCAGCTTAGCGGGCCTAGCGGATGAGCAGTTCTTC. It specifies CASSLAGLADEQFF.

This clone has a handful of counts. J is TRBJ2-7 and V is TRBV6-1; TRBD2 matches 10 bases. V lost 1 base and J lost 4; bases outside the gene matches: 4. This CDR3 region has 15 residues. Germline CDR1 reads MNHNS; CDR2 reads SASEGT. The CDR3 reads CASSEDGAGGYEQYF. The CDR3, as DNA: TGTGCCAGCAGTGAAGATGGAGCGGGGGGGTACGAGCAGTACTTC.

Here the CDR3 DNA reads TGTGCCAGCTCACCACGTAAGGGGTTTGGCACTGAAGCTTTCTTT. Its protein product is CASSPRKGFGTEAFF. The chain employs TRBV18 and TRBJ1-1, with a weak D call TRBD1 (5 bases). This CDR3 has 15 residues. V was shortened by 1 base and J by 4 bases, with 13 bases between the two germline ends. Germline V gene data show CDR1 as KGHSH and CDR2 as LQKENI.

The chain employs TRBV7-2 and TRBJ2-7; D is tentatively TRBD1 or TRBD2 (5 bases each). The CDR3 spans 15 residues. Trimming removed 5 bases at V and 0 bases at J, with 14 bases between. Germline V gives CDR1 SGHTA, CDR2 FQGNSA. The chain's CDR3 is CASSPTPGASYEQYF. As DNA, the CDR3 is TGTGCCAGCAGCCCCACCCCCGGGGCCTCCTACGAGCAGTACTTC.

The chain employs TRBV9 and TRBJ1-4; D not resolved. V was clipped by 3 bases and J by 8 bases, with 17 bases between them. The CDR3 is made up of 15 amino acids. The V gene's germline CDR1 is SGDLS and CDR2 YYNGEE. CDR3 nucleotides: TGTGCCAGCAGCGCCCCCGTTTTCGGAGTAGAAAAACTGTTTTTT. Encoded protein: CASSAPVFGVEKLFF.

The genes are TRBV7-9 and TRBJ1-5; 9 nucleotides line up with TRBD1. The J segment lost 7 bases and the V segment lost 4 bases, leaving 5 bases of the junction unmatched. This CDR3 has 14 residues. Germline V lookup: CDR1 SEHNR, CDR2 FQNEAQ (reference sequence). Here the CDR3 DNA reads TGTGCCAGCAGCTCGGGACAGGGCGGGCAGCCCCAGCATTTT. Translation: CASSSGQGGQPQHF.

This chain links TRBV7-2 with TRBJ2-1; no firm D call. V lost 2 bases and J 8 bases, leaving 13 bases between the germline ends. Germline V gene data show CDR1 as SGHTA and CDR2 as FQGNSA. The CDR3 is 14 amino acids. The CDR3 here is CASSLWSPRDEQFF. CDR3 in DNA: TGTGCCAGCAGCTTATGGTCACCTAGGGATGAGCAGTTCTTC.

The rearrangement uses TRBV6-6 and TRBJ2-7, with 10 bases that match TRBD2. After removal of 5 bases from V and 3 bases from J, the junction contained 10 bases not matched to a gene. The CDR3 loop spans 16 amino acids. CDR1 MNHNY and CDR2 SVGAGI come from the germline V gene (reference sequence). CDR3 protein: CASSRSGGAYSYEQYF. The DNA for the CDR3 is TGTGCCAGCAGTAGAAGCGGGGGGGCTTATAGCTACGAGCAGTACTTC.